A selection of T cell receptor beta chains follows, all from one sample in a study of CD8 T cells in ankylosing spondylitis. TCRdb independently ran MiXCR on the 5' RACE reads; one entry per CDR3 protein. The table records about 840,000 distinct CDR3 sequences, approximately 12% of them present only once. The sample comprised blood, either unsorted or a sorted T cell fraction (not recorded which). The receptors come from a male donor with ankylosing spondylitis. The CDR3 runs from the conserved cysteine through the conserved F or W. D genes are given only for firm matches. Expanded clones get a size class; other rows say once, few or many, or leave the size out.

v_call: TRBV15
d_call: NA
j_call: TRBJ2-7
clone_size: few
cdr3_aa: CATSRAGPYEQYF
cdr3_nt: TGTGCCACCAGCAGAGCGGGTCCCTACGAGCAGTACTTC

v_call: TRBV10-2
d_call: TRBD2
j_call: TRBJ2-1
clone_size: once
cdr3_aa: CASRNLAGVYNEQFF
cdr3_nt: TGCGCCAGCAGAAATCTAGCGGGGGTATACAATGAGCAGTTCTTC

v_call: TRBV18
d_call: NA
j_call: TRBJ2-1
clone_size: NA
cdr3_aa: CASSPQPRDNEQFF
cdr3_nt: TGTGCCAGCTCACCACAACCCCGCGACAATGAGCAGTTCTTC

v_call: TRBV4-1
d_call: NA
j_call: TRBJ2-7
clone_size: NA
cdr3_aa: CASSQYPAGGFNEQYF
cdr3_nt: TGCGCCAGCAGCCAATATCCAGCCGGAGGATTCAACGAGCAGTACTTC

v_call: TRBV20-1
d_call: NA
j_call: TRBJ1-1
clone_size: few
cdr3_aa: CSAWAPNTEAFF
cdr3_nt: TGCAGTGCTTGGGCCCCGAACACTGAAGCTTTCTTT

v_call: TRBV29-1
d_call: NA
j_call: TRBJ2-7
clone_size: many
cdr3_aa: CSVSFGTVTYEQYF
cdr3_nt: TGCAGCGTTTCTTTTGGGACGGTGACCTACGAGCAGTACTTC

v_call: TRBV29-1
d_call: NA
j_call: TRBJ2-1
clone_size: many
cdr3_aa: CSVEDEGGMAYNEQFF
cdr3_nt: TGCAGCGTTGAAGATGAGGGCGGGATGGCCTACAATGAGCAGTTCTTC

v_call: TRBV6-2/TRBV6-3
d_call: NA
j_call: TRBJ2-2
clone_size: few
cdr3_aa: CASSRLAPGTGELFF
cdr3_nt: TGTGCCAGCAGCCGACTGGCCCCGGGCACCGGGGAGCTGTTTTTT

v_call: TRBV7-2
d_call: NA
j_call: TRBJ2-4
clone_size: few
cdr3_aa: CASSLGELNIQYF
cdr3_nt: TGTGCCAGCAGCTTAGGGGAACTGAACATTCAGTACTTC

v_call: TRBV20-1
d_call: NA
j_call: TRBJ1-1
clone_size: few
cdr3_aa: CSARDNGTPMNTEAFF
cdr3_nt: TGCAGTGCTAGAGATAACGGAACACCTATGAACACTGAAGCTTTCTTT

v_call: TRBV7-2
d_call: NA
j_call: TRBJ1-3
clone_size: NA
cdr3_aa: CASRSFTTHDTIYF
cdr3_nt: TGTGCCAGCAGGTCGTTTACTACCCACGACACCATATATTTT

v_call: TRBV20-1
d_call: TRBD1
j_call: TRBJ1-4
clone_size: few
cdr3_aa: CSAREGTNRGFF
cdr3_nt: TGCAGTGCTAGAGAAGGGACGAACAGGGGTTTTTTT

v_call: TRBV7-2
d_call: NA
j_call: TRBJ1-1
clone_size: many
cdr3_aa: CASSLAGQPHTEAFF
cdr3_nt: TGTGCCAGCAGCTTAGCTGGACAGCCCCACACTGAAGCTTTCTTT

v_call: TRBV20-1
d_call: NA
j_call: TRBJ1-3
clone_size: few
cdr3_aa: CSGGRRDTIYF
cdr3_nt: TGCAGTGGTGGCCGTCGGGATACCATATATTTT

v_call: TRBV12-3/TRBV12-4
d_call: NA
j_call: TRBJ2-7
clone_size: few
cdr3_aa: CASSRDREDEQYF
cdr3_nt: TGTGCCAGCAGTCGAGACAGGGAGGACGAGCAGTACTTC

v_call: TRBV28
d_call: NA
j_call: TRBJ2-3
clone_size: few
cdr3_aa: CASRGGSTDTQYF
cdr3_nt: TGTGCCAGCAGGGGGGGAAGCACAGATACGCAGTATTTT

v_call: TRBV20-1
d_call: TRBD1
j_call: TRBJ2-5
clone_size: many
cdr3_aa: CSATDRVYQETQYF
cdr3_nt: TGCAGTGCCACCGACAGGGTGTACCAAGAGACCCAGTACTTC

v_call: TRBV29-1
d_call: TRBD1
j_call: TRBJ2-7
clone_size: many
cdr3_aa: CSVEDRGRSYEQYF
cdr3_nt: TGCAGCGTTGAAGACAGGGGGCGGTCCTACGAGCAGTACTTC

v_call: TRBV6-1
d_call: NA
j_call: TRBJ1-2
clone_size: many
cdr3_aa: CASSPTDPPGYGYTF
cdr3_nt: TGTGCCAGCAGTCCTACGGACCCGCCCGGGTATGGCTACACCTTC

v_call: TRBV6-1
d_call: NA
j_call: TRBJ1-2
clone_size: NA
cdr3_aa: CASTWAGKGDGYTF
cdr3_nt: TGTGCCAGCACATGGGCCGGGAAGGGCGATGGCTACACCTTC

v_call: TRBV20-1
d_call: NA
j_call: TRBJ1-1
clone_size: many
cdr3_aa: CSVRHRNTEAFF
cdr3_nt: TGCAGTGTCAGACACCGAAACACTGAAGCTTTCTTT

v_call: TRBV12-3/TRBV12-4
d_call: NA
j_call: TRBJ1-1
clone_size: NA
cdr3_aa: CASRTDRAREAFF
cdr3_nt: TGTGCCAGCAGGACAGACCGGGCTCGAGAAGCTTTCTTT

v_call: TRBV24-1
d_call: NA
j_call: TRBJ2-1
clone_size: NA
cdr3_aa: CATSDSLPEDEQFF
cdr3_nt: TGTGCCACCAGTGATTCCCTCCCTGAGGATGAGCAGTTCTTC

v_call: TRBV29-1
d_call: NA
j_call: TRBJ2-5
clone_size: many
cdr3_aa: CSVEDRSDVETQYF
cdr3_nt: TGCAGCGTTGAAGACCGAAGTGACGTGGAGACCCAGTACTTC

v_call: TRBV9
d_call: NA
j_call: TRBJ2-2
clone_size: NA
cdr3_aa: CASSTLQGTGELFF
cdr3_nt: TGTGCCAGCAGCACCCTACAGGGAACCGGGGAGCTGTTTTTT

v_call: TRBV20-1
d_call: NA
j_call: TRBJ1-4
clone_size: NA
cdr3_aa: CSARDEGRGLEKLFF
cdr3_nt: TGCAGTGCTAGAGACGAGGGCAGGGGTTTAGAAAAACTGTTTTTT

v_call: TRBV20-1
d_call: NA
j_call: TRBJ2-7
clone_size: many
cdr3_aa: CSARFLNGQGRSSREQYF
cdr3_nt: TGCAGTGCTAGATTCCTCAACGGCCAGGGGCGCTCTTCGAGGGAGCAGTACTTC

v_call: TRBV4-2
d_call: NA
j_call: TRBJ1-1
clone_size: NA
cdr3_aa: CASSQDPSPRTEAFF
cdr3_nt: TGTGCCAGCAGCCAAGACCCCAGCCCCCGGACTGAAGCTTTCTTT

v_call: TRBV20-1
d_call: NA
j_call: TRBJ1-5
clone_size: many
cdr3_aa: CSATDGSNQPQHF
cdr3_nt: TGCAGTGCTACCGACGGGTCCAATCAGCCCCAGCATTTT

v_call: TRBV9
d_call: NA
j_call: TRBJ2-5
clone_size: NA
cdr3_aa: CASSPQGTETQYF
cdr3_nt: TGTGCCAGCAGCCCACAGGGTACCGAGACCCAGTACTTC

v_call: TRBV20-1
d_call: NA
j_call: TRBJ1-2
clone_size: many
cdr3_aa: CSASKGGKDYGYTF
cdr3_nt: TGCAGTGCTAGTAAGGGGGGGAAGGACTATGGCTACACCTTC

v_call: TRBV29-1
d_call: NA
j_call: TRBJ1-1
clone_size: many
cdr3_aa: CSVAGIMNTEAFF
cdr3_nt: TGCAGCGTAGCAGGGATTATGAACACTGAAGCTTTCTTT

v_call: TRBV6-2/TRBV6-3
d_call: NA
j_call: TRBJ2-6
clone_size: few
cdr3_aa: CASSYHSGANVLTF
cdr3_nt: TGTGCCAGCAGTTACCACTCTGGGGCCAACGTCCTGACTTTC

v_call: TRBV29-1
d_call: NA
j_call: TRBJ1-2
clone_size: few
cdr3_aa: CSGGVGETGYTF
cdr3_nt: TGCAGCGGGGGTGTGGGGGAGACTGGCTACACCTTC

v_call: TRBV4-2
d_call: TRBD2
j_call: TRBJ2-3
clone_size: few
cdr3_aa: CASSQDGTSGVDTQYF
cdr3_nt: TGTGCCAGCAGCCAAGATGGGACTAGCGGGGTGGATACGCAGTATTTT

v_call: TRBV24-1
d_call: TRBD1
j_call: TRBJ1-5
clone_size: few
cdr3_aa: CATSDHRGQPQHF
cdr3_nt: TGTGCCACCAGTGACCACAGGGGACAGCCCCAGCATTTT

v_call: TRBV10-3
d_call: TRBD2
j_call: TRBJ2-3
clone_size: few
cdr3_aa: CAISEDSSGNTQYF
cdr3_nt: TGTGCCATCAGTGAGGACTCTAGCGGAAATACGCAGTATTTT

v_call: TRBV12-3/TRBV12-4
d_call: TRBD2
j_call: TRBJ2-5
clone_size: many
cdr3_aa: CASSFERGETQYF
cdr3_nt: TGTGCCAGCAGTTTTGAGCGGGGAGAGACCCAGTACTTC

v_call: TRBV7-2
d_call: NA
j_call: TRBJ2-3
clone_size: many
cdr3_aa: CASSLGAFTDTQYF
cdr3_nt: TGTGCCAGCAGCTTAGGCGCTTTCACAGATACGCAGTATTTT

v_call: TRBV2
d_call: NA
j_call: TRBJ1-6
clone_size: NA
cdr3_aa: CASTPQGDSPLHF
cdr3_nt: TGTGCCAGCACCCCTCAAGGAGATTCACCCCTCCACTTT

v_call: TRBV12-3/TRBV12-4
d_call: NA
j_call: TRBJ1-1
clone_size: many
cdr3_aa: CASSIGGGTEAFF
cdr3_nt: TGTGCCAGCAGTATCGGGGGGGGGACTGAAGCTTTCTTT

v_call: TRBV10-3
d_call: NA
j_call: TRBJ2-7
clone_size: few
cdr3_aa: CAISESSRVEEQYF
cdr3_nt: TGTGCCATCAGTGAGTCGTCCAGGGTTGAGGAGCAGTACTTC

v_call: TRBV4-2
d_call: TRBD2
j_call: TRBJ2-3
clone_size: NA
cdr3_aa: CASTPRASGSRTDTQYF
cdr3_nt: TGTGCCAGCACCCCCCGGGCTAGCGGGAGTAGGACAGATACGCAGTATTTT

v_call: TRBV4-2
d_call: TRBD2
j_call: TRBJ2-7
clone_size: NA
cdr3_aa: CASSPPGTAGGTYEQYF
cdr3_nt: TGTGCCAGCAGCCCCCCTGGCACAGCGGGAGGGACCTACGAGCAGTACTTC

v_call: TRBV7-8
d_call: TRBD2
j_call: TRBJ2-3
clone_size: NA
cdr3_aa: CASSPGLAATDTQYF
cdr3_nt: TGTGCCAGCAGCCCGGGACTAGCGGCCACAGATACGCAGTATTTT

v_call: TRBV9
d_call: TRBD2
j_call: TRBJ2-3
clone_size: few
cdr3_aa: CASSPAPWRERPDTQYF
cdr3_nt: TGTGCCAGCAGCCCCGCGCCCTGGCGGGAGCGCCCAGATACGCAGTATTTT

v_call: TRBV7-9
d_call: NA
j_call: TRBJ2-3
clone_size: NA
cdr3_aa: CASTEYMVGADTQYF
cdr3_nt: TGTGCCAGCACAGAATACATGGTGGGCGCAGATACGCAGTATTTT

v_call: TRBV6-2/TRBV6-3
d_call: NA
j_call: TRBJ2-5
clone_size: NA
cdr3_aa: CASSKRGRGETQYF
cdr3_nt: TGTGCCAGCAGCAAAAGGGGCAGGGGAGAGACCCAGTACTTC

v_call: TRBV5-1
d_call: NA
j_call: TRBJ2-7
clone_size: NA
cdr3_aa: CASSLVVMGEQYF
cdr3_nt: TGCGCCAGCAGCTTGGTAGTGATGGGGGAGCAGTACTTC

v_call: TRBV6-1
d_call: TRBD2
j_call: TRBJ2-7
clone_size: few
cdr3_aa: CASSRAGDPSYEQYF
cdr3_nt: TGTGCCAGCAGCCGAGCGGGAGATCCCTCCTACGAGCAGTACTTC

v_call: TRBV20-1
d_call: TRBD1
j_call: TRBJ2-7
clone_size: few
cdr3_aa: CSAHRDRGNEQYF
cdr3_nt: TGCAGTGCTCACCGGGACAGGGGTAACGAGCAGTACTTC

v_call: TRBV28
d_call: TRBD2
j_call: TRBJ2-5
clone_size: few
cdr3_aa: CATRLAGRQETQYF
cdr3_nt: TGTGCCACCCGACTAGCGGGGCGCCAAGAGACCCAGTACTTC

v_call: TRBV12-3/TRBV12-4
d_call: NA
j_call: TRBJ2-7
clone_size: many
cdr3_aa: CASSFWGYEQYF
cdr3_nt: TGTGCCAGCAGTTTTTGGGGTTACGAGCAGTACTTC

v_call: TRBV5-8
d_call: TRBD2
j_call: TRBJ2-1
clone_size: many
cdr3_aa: CASRKRTSGSNEQFF
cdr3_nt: TGTGCCAGCAGAAAAAGGACTAGCGGGAGCAATGAGCAGTTCTTC

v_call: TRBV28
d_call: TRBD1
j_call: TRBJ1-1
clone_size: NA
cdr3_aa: CASRTLPGQRSYTEAFF
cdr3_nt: TGTGCCAGCAGGACCTTACCGGGACAGAGATCCTACACTGAAGCTTTCTTT